What follows describes a single TCR beta chain. Antigen specificity is unknown. PCR was performed using 60 Vbeta and 13 Jbeta primers. Profiled with immunoSEQ multiplex PCR; TCRdb holds only in-frame clones, not every one. The table has about 170,000 clones, roughly 80% seen once. CDR3 size: 14 residues. The V gene's germline CDR1 is SGHRS and CDR2 YFSETQ. This specimen belongs to a study of cytomegalovirus exposure and HLA in healthy donors. Study-level results: The authors excluded some V segments, including TRBV6-2 and TRBV6-3, as indistinguishable. In a later analysis, V- and J-gene trimming of beta chains associated with a DCLRE1C missense variant, replicated independently.

V usage is TRBV5-1 and J usage is TRBJ2-5; D gene unclear. The J call could be wrong; TRBJ2-7 is a better fit for the DNA end. The sequence came from a woman aged 18-29 years in good health and CMV-seronegative. Sample: PBMCs. The CDR3 DNA reads TGCGCCAGCAGCTTGGGTACGGGTTACTACGAGCAGTACTTC. It codes for CASSLGTGYYEQYF.